This T cell receptor (beta chain) was obtained from a study of blood T cell repertoires in COVID-19. Study as a whole: T cells, B-cell-depleted T cells, or PBMCs provided the cDNA or gDNA that served as material.

Patients at the Seattle site were enrolled during active infection and followed longitudinally. Original analysis: Amplifying reference gene primers gave estimates of nucleated cell counts. Clones were sequenced by immunoSEQ multiplex PCR, and TCRdb holds only the in-frame ones, with some missing. V, J and clone size were drawn from that table, and D and trimming were deduced from the DNA. The profile shows about 180,000 clones, more than 75% of them singletons. The V and J ends lost 4 bases and 1 base respectively, with 16 bases between them. This CDR3 has 15 residues. From germline, CDR1 is SQVTM and CDR2 ANQGSEA.

The gene calls are TRBV29-1 and TRBJ2-5; a possible D gene is TRBD1 (5 bases). The receptor was isolated from a person between 65 and 80 years old with COVID-19, enrolled during active disease. Sequenced: peripheral blood. The CDR3 protein is CSVVGTPGRQETQYF. Written as DNA, the CDR3 is TGCAGCGTTGTGGGAACCCCAGGGCGCCAAGAGACCCAGTACTTC.